The next 13 T cell receptor beta chains were all read from a single sample in a study of T-cell reconstitution after alpha-beta-depleted transplantation in children. The library targeted TCRbeta and was prepared with unique molecular identifiers. TCRdb fed the PCR reads into MiXCR, producing one record per CDR3 protein. Among under 140,000 distinct CDR3 sequences listed, 10% were seen once. The specimen comprised PBMCs from the stem cell graft donor, sampled from the stem cell graft. The source of these receptors is a human donor who donated a stem cell graft to a child with acute lymphoblastic leukemia.

This clonotype was seen ten or more times. J is TRBJ2-3 and V is TRBV7-9, with TRBD1 identical over 10 bases. J gave up 5 bases and V 4 bases, and 12 bases lay outside the gene matches. CDR1 is SEHNR, CDR2 FQNEAQ, per germline (reference sequence). The CDR3 loop spans 17 amino acids. DNA of the CDR3: TGTGCCAGCAGCTCCATAACGAGGGGACAGGGGATAGATACGCAGTATTTT. This translates into CASSSITRGQGIDTQYF.

As for this clonotype: With only one base between it and a far larger clone, this is likely a read error. This chain uses TRBV12-3 or TRBV12-4 with TRBJ1-5; D gene ambiguous. The CDR3 length is 12 residues. Trimming removed 3 bases from V and 6 bases from J, with 6 bases in between. This CDR3 reads CASSFGSQPQHF. The CDR3 coding sequence is TGTGCCAGCAGTTTTGGCAGTCAGCCCCAGCATTTT.

This clonotype was counted ten times or more. This chain joins TRBV2 and TRBJ2-3, with TRBD1 matching 7 bases. The CDR3 runs 13 residues. Trimming removed 8 bases from V and 1 base from J; junction bases left unmatched: 3. Germline loops: CDR1 SNHLY, CDR2 FYNNEI. DNA of the CDR3: TGTGCCAGCCGGACAGGAGGCACAGATACGCAGTATTTT. This gives the protein CASRTGGTDTQYF.

In this sample, this clonotype turned up many times. No DNA is shown, since the ends of the CDR3 on it are uncertain; the CDR3 is the one TCRdb lists. V gene TRBV5-1 combines with J gene TRBJ2-7. Per the germline V gene, CDR1 is SGHRS and CDR2 is YFSETQ. The CDR3 length is 15 residues, termini included. The CDR3: CASSFGSGSTYEQYF.

This clonotype has ten or more counts. This chain links TRBV27 with TRBJ1-6; no clear D. V was clipped by 5 bases and J by 0 bases, with 8 bases between them. Germline V gene data show CDR1 as MNHEY and CDR2 as SMNVEV (reference sequence). This CDR3 spans 15 amino acids. The DNA of the CDR3 is TGTGCCAGCAGTCTTTCCAGCTCCTATAATTCACCCCTCCACTTT. This codes for CASSLSSSYNSPLHF.

This clonotype has at least ten counts. The chain uses TRBV5-1 and TRBJ2-3; 7 nucleotides align to TRBD2. V dropped 3 bases and J dropped 0; count of bases not matched to a gene: 10. The V gene's germline CDR1 is SGHRS and CDR2 YFSETQ. The CDR3 runs 17 residues. CDR3: CASSSLPAGPSTDTQYF. As DNA, the CDR3 is TGCGCCAGCAGCTCCCTCCCAGCGGGACCAAGCACAGATACGCAGTATTTT.

At least ten counts were recorded for this clonotype. The chain carries TRBV20-1 and TRBJ2-5; no firm D call. Germline V gives CDR1 DFQATT, CDR2 SNEGSKA (reference sequence). The V gene lost 1 base and the J gene lost 2 bases, with 5 bases spanning the gap. CDR3 length: 12 residues. In nucleotides, the CDR3 is TGCAGTGCTAGAGTAGGGCAAGAGACCCAGTACTTC. This translates into CSARVGQETQYF.

This clonotype was observed at least ten times. This sequence joins TRBV20-1 and TRBJ2-3; 12 bases are a match to TRBD2. Looked up from germline, CDR1 is DFQATT and CDR2 is SNEGSKA (reference sequence). The length of the CDR3 is 17 residues. The ends lost 5 bases at V and 0 bases at J; junction bases unmatched: 9. The CDR3 here is CSALTLAGGTSTDTQYF. The CDR3, as DNA: TGCAGTGCTTTAACCCTAGCGGGGGGGACTAGCACAGATACGCAGTATTTT.

This clonotype was recorded many times. The chain is built from TRBV12-3 or TRBV12-4 and TRBJ2-1, with 7 bases aligning to TRBD2. The J segment lost 10 bases and the V segment lost 5 bases, leaving 8 bases of the junction unmatched. The CDR3 spans 13 residues. DNA for the CDR3: TGTGCCAGCAGTCCCACTAGCGCCCGGGAGCAGTTCTTC. Residues: CASSPTSAREQFF.

This chain connects TRBV2 to TRBJ2-7, with 9 bases lining up with TRBD1. The germline CDR1 and CDR2 sequences are SNHLY and FYNNEI. This CDR3 is built from 15 residues. V trimming: 6 bases; J trimming: 6 bases; junction bases outside the gene matches: 12. The CDR3 protein is CASRDPGQGVLEQYF. The CDR3 nucleotides read TGTGCCAGCAGAGATCCGGGACAGGGAGTCCTCGAGCAGTACTTC.

The sample holds many counts of this clonotype. V and J are TRBV20-1 and TRBJ1-5; maybe TRBD1 (6 bases). The CDR3 is 13 residues long. Trimming took off 3 bases at V and 10 bases at J, with 16 bases between the two ends. Germline loops: CDR1 DFQATT, CDR2 SNEGSKA (reference sequence). Here the CDR3 reads CSAREDSQKPQHF. The CDR3 DNA is TGCAGTGCTAGGGAGGACAGCCAAAAACCCCAGCATTTT.

This clonotype turned up a few times. The genes are TRBV4-2 and TRBJ2-5; D is possibly TRBD1 (5 bases). Germline CDR1 LGHNA, CDR2 YNFKEQ. V lost 0 bases and J lost 4, with 9 bases in between. This CDR3 has 14 amino acids. The CDR3 bases are TGTGCCAGCAGCCAAGATGGGGCCGGAGAGACCCAGTACTTC. Amino acids: CASSQDGAGETQYF.

The table lists this clonotype with many counts. V is TRBV4-1 and J is TRBJ1-5, with D maybe TRBD1 (6 bases). This CDR3 is built from 18 residues. CDR1 and CDR2 (germline): MGHRA, YSYEKL. The V gene lost 0 bases and the J gene lost 0 bases, with 15 bases spanning the gap. The CDR3 coding sequence is TGCGCCAGCAGCCAAGATGTGGGGGGGGGCTATAGCAATCAGCCCCAGCATTTT. Residues: CASSQDVGGGYSNQPQHF.